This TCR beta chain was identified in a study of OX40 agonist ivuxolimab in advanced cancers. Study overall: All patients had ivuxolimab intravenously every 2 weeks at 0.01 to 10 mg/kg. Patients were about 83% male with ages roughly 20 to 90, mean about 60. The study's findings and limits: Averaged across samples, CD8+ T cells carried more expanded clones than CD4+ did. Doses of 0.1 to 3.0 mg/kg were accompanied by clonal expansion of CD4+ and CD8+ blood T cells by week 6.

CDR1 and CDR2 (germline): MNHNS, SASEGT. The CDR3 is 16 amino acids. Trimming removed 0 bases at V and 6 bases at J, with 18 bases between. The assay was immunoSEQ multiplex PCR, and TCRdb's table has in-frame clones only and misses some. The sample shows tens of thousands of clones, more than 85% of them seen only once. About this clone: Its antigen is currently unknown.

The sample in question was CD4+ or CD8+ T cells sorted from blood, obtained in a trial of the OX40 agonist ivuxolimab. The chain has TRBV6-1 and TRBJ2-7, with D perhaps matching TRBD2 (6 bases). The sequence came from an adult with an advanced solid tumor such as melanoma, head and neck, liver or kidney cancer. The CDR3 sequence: CASSEALGGTAREQYF. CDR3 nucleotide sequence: TGTGCCAGCAGTGAAGCGCTGGGCGGGACGGCACGCGAGCAGTACTTC.